This TCR beta chain was obtained from a study of PD-1 blockade in classical Hodgkin lymphoma. The overall study: Patients were administered nivolumab (3 mg/kg intravenously) every 2 weeks. Whole-study results and caveats: Newly diagnosed patients were reported to exhibit reduced baseline TCR diversity relative to healthy donors.

Notes on this clone: Its specificity is not known.

Clones were read by immunoSEQ multiplex PCR, and TCRdb kept only the in-frame ones, dropping some. The table includes approximately 73,000 clones, approximately 94% detected once. Patients all relapsed after autologous stem cell transplantation, and there was variation in brentuximab vedotin exposure. Trimming removed 5 bases from V and 7 bases from J; junction bases left unmatched: 16. CDR1 is SGHTA and CDR2 is FQGTGA in the germline V gene. CDR3 length: 16 amino acids. The chain is built from TRBV7-3 and TRBJ2-7, with 8 positions matching TRBD1. This TCR was recovered from a human donor with classical Hodgkin lymphoma. The source was peripheral blood mononuclear cells (PBMCs), collected at baseline. CDR3 region: CASSDPRPQGAGEQYF. CDR3 in DNA: TGTGCCAGCAGCGACCCCAGGCCGCAGGGGGCGGGTGAGCAGTACTTC. Full variable domain (rest looked up from reference TRBV7-3 and TRBJ2-7): GAGVSQTPSNKVTEKGKYVELRCDPISGHTALYWYRQSLGQGPEFLIYFQGTGAADDSGLPNDRFFAVRPEGSVSTLKIQRTERGDSAVYLCASSDPRPQGAGEQYFGPGTRLTVT.